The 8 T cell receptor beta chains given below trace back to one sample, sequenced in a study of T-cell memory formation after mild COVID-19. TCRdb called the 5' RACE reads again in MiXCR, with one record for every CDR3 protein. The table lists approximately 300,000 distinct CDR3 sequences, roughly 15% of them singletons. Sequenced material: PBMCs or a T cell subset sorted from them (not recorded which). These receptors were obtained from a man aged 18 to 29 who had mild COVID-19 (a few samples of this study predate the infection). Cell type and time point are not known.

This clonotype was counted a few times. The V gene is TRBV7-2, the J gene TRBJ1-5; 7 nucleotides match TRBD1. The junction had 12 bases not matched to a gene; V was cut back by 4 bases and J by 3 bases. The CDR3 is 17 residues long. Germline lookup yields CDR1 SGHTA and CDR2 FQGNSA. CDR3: CASSSQYRGRFNQPQHF. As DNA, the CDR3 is TGTGCCAGCAGCTCCCAGTACAGGGGACGATTCAATCAGCCCCAGCATTTT. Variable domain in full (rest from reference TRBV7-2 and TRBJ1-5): GAGVSQSPSNKVTEKGKDVELRCDPISGHTALYWYRQSLGQGLEFLIYFQGNSAPDKSGLPSDRFSAERTGGSVSTLTIQRTQQEDSAVYLCASSSQYRGRFNQPQHFGDGTRLSIL.

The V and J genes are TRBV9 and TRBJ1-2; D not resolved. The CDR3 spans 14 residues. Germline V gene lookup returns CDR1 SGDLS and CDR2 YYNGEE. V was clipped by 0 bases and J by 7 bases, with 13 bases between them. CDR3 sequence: CASSVEGQGSGYTF. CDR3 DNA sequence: TGTGCCAGCAGCGTAGAGGGTCAAGGAAGTGGCTACACCTTC.

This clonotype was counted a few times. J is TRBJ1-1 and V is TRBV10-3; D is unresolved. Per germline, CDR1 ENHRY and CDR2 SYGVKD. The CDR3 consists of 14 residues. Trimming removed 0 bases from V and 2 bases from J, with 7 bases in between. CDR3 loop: CAISESPANTEAFF. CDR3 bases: TGTGCCATCAGTGAGTCCCCTGCAAACACTGAAGCTTTCTTT.

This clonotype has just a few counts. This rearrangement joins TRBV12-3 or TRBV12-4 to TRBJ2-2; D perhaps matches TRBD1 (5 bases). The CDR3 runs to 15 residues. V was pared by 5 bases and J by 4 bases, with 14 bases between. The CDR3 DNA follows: TGTGCCAGCAGTAGGTCAGGGTCTCGCACCGGGGAGCTGTTTTTT. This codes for CASSRSGSRTGELFF.

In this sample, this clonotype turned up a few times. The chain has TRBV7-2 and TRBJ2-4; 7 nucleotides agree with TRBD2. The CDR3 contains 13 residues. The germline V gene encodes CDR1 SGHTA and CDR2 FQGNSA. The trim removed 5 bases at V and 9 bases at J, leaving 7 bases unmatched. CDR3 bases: TGTGCCAGCAGCCCCGGGGGGTTCGGCATTCAGTACTTC. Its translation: CASSPGGFGIQYF.

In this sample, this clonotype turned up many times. DNA of the CDR3: TGTGCCAGCAGCCGCCGACTAGCGGGGGGCTTAGATACGCAGTATTTT. Its protein is CASSRRLAGGLDTQYF. The chain has TRBV5-6 and TRBJ2-3, with 13 bases aligning to TRBD2. J lost 5 bases, V lost 4 bases, and 7 bases had no gene match. This CDR3 comprises 16 residues. Germline assignment: CDR1 SGHDT and CDR2 YYEEEE. Filled out from reference TRBV5-6 and TRBJ2-3, the complete variable domain reads DAGVTQSPTHLIKTRGQQVTLRCSPKSGHDTVSWYQQALGQGPQFIFQYYEEEERQRGNFPDRFSGHQFPNYSSELNVNALLLGDSALYLCASSRRLAGGLDTQYFGPGTRLTVL.

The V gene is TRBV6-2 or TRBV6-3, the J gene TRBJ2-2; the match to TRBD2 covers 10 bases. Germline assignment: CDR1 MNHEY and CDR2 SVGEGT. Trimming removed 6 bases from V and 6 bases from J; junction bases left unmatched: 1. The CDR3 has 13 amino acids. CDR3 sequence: CASRGTSAGELFF. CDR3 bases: TGTGCCAGCAGGGGGACTAGCGCCGGGGAGCTGTTTTTT.

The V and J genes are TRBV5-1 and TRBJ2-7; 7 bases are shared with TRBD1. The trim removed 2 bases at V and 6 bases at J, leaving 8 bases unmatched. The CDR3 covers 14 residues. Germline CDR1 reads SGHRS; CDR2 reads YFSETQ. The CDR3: CASSLQGQIGEQYF. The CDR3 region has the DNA TGCGCCAGCAGCTTACAGGGGCAGATAGGCGAGCAGTACTTC.